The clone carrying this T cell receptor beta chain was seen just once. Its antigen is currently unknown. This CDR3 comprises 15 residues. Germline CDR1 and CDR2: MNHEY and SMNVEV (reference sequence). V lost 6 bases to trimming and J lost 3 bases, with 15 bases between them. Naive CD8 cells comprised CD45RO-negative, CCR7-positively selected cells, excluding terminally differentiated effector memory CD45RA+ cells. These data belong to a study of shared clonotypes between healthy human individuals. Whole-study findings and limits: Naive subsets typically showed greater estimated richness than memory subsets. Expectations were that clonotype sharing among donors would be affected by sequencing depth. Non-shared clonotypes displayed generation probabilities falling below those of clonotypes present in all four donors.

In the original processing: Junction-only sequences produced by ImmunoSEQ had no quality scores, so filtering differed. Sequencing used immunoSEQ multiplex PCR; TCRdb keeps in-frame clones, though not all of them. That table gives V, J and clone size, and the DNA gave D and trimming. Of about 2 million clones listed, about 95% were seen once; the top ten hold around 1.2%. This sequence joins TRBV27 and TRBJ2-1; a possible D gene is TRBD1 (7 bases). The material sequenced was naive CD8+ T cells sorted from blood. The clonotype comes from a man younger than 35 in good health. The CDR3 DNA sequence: TGTGCCAGCAGGGAGGAGGGGACAGTCTACAATGAGCAGTTCTTC. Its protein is CASREEGTVYNEQFF.